This TCR beta chain comes out of a study of T cells in Graves' hyperthyroidism and ophthalmopathy. The source material, RNA transcripts, was used to amplify TCR beta CDR3 regions. The TCR CDR3 was amplified in a first-round RT-PCR using the HTBI primer set. TCRdb itself ran the multiplex PCR reads through MiXCR, one entry per CDR3 protein. The sample records 370,000 or so distinct CDR3 sequences, 13% being singletons. Trimming removed 5 bases from V and 2 bases from J, with 14 bases in between. Germline V gene sequence: CDR1 SGHAT, CDR2 FQNNGV. The CDR3 is 15 amino acids. This clonotype has ten or more counts. Each diagnosis was grounded in clinical symptoms, serum thyroxine and TRAb, thyroid ultrasound, and orbital computed tomography.

The J gene is TRBJ2-3, the V gene TRBV11-2; no clear D. The clonotype was recovered from a man aged 25-45 years with Graves' hyperthyroidism that later progressed to Graves' ophthalmopathy. Material: blood. The CDR3 DNA follows: TGTGCCAGCAGCGAAGACCCCTACAACACAGATACGCAGTATTTT. Amino acid sequence: CASSEDPYNTDTQYF.